Included here is one TCR beta chain sequence, with context. Antigen: not known. From germline, CDR1 is DFQATT and CDR2 SNEGSKA (reference sequence). Trimming at V came to 6 bases and at J to 3 bases, leaving 6 bases not matched to a gene. The CDR3 has 14 residues. These data originate in a study of blood T cells in healthy people across ages. Study-wide points: Donors of long life had a larger count of naive CD4+ cells and greater diversity than aged donors. Roughly linear age-related decline in beta diversity appeared, significant by age about 40.

A second roughly 6 to 12 cycle PCR used barcoded and J-beta primers. Each cDNA molecule was tagged by a template-switch adaptor with 12 random nucleotides. Via MiXCR, TCRdb re-called the 5' RACE reads, giving one row per CDR3 protein. This sample has about 280,000 distinct CDR3 sequences, with 25% to 30% found just once. This chain links TRBV20-1 with TRBJ2-5; 11 positions agree with TRBD1. Sequenced: blood. This TCR derives from a woman in her 70s in good health. The CDR3 region has the DNA TGCAGTGCCCCTGGACAGGGGGCTAAAGAGACCCAGTACTTC. Its translation is CSAPGQGAKETQYF.